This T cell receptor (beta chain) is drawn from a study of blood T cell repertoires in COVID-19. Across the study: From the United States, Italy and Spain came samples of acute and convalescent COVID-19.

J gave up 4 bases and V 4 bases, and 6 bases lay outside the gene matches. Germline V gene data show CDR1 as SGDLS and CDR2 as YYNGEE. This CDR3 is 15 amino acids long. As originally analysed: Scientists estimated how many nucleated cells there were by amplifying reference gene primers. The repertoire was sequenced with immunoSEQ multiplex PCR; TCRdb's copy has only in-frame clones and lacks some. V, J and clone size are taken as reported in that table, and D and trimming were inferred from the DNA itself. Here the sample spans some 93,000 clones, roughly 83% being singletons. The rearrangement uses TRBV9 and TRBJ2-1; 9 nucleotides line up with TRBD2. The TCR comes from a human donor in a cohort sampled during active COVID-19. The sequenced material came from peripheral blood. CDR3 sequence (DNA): TGTGCCAGCAGCCCGGGACTAGCCCGTTACAATGAGCAGTTCTTC. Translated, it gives CASSPGLARYNEQFF.